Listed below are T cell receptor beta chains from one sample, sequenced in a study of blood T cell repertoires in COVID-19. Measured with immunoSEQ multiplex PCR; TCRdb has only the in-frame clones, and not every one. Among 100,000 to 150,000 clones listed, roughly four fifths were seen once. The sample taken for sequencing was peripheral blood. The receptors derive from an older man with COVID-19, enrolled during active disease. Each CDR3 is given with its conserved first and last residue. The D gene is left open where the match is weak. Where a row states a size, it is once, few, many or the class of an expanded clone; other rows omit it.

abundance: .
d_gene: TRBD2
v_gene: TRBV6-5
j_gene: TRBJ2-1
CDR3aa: CASSYGSGAYNEQFF
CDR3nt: TGTGCCAGCAGTTACGGTAGCGGGGCGTACAATGAGCAGTTCTTC

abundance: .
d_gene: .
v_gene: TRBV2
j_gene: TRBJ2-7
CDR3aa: CASSAVDEQYF
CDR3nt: TGTGCCAGCAGTGCGGTCGACGAGCAGTACTTC

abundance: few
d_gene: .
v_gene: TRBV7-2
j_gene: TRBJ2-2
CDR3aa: CASSLAPGLVTGELFF
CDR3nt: TGTGCCAGCAGCTTAGCGCCAGGATTAGTCACCGGGGAGCTGTTTTTT

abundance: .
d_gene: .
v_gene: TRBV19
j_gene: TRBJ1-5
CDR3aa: CASTIGRVRQPQHF
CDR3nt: TGTGCCAGTACCATAGGCAGGGTGAGGCAGCCCCAGCATTTT

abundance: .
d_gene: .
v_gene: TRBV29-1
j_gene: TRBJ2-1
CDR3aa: CSAARGLDEQFF
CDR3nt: TGCAGCGCAGCGCGGGGGCTGGATGAGCAGTTCTTC

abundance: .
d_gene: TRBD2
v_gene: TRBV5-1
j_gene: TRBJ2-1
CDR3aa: CASSFSGWEVNEQFF
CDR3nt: TGCGCCAGCAGCTTTAGCGGGTGGGAGGTGAATGAGCAGTTCTTC

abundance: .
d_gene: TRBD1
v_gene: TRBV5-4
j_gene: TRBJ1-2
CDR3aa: CTSSFMAKTGEGYTF
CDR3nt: TGTACCAGCAGCTTTATGGCCAAGACAGGGGAAGGCTACACCTTC

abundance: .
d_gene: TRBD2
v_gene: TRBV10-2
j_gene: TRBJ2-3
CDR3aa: CASTGAGRNTDTQYF
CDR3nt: TGCGCCAGCACCGGAGCGGGGAGGAACACAGATACGCAGTATTTT

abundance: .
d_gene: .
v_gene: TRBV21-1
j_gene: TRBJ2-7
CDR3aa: CASSAPITGGSGREQYF
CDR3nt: TGTGCCAGCAGCGCCCCTATCACCGGCGGGAGCGGAAGGGAGCAGTACTTC

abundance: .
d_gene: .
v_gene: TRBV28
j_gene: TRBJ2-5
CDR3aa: CASSYGGLHGTQYF
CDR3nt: TGTGCCAGCAGCTACGGAGGTTTACATGGGACCCAGTACTTC

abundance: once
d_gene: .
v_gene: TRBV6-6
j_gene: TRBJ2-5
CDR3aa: CASSYGAQTRQETQYF
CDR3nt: TGTGCCAGCAGTTACGGCGCACAGACACGCCAAGAGACCCAGTACTTC

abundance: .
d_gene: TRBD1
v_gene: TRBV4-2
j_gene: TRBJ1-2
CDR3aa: CASSQAPGQGTYGYTF
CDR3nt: TGTGCCAGCAGCCAGGCCCCGGGACAGGGGACCTATGGCTACACCTTC

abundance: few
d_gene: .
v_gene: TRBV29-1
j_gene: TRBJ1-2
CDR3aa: CSVDGQSYGYTF
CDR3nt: TGCAGCGTTGATGGACAGTCATATGGCTACACCTTC

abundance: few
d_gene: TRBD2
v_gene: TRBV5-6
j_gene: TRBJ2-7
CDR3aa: CASSPGLAGGYEQYF
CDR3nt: TGTGCCAGCAGCCCGGGACTAGCGGGAGGTTACGAGCAGTACTTC

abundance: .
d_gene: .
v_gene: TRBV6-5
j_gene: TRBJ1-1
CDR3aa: CASSYIGVNTEAFF
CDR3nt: TGTGCCAGCAGTTACATAGGAGTGAACACTGAAGCTTTCTTT

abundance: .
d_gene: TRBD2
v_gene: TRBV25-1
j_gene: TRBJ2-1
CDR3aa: CASSELWASGRAEQFF
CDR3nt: TGTGCCAGCAGTGAACTTTGGGCTAGCGGGAGGGCCGAGCAGTTCTTC

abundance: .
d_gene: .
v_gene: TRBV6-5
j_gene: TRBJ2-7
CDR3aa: CASERLAGGYEQYF
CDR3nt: TGTGCCAGCGAGAGACTAGCCGGGGGCTATGAGCAGTACTTC

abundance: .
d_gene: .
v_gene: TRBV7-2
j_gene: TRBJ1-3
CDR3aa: CASSLGVLTRGPGNTIYF
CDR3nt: TGTGCCAGCAGCTTAGGTGTCCTGACGAGAGGGCCTGGAAACACCATATATTTT

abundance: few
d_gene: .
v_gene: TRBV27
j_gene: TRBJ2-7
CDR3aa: CASSLSWAERVYEQYF
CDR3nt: TGTGCCAGCAGTTTATCGTGGGCAGAGAGGGTTTACGAGCAGTACTTC

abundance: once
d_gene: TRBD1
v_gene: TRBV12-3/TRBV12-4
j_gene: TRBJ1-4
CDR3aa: CASGQVGEKLFF
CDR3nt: TGTGCCAGCGGACAGGTGGGGGAAAAACTGTTTTTT

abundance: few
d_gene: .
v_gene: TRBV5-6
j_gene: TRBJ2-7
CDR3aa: CASSLFDRPYEQYF
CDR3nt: TGTGCCAGCAGCTTATTCGACAGACCCTACGAGCAGTACTTC

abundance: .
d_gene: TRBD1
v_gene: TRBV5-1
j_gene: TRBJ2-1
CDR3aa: CASSIPGTGGNEQFF
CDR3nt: TGCGCCAGCAGCATACCCGGGACAGGGGGCAATGAGCAGTTCTTC

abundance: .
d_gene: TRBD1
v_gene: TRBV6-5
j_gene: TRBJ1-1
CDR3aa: CASSYGNRGRTEAFF
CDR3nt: TGTGCCAGCAGTTACGGGAACAGGGGAAGGACTGAAGCTTTCTTT

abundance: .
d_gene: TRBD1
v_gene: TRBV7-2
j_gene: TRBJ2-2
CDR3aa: CASSLTHRGLIYTGELFF
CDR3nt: TGTGCCAGCAGCTTAACGCACAGGGGGCTCATCTACACCGGGGAGCTGTTTTTT

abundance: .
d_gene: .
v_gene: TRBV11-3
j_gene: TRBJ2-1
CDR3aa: CASSFGGVRNEQFF
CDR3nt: TGTGCCAGCAGCTTCGGCGGGGTTCGAAATGAGCAGTTCTTC

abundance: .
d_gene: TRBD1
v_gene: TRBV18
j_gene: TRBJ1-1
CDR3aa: CASSLGTGETEAFF
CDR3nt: TGTGCCAGCTCCCTCGGGACAGGGGAAACTGAAGCTTTCTTT

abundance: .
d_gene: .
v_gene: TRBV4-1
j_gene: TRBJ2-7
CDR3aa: CASSLRVGASYEQYF
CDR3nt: TGCGCCAGCAGCCTCCGGGTCGGAGCCTCCTACGAGCAGTACTTC

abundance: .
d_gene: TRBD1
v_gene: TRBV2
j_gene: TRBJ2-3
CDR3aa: CASSELRDSVTDTQYF
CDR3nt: TGTGCCAGCAGTGAGCTCCGGGACAGCGTCACAGATACGCAGTATTTT

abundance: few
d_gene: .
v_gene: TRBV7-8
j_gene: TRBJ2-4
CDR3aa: CASSPDRPGLAKNIQYF
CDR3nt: TGTGCCAGCAGCCCCGACCGTCCGGGTCTAGCCAAAAACATTCAGTACTTC

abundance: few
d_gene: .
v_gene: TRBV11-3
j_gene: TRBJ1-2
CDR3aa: CASSLTGKHYPNYGYTF
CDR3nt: TGTGCCAGCAGCTTAACCGGGAAGCATTATCCTAACTATGGCTACACCTTC

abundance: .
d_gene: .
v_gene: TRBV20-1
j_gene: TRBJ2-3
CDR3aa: CSASGLEAPHRTDTQYF
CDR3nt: TGCAGTGCTAGTGGCCTTGAAGCGCCACACAGGACAGATACGCAGTATTTT